This T cell receptor (beta chain) was observed in a study of technical replicates of blood from a handful of donors. CDR1 and CDR2 (germline): SGDLS, YYNGEE. V was pared by 1 base and J by 5 bases, with 5 bases of the junction left unmatched. The CDR3 contains 15 residues. Clones were sequenced by immunoSEQ multiplex PCR, and TCRdb holds only the in-frame ones, with some missing. This table has approximately 68,000 clones, less than 98% appearing once. The sequencing sample was made of T cells isolated from PBMCs. This TCR was recovered from a human donor in good health. The chain is built from TRBV9 and TRBJ2-7; 11 bases map to TRBD1. The CDR3, as DNA: TGTGCCAGCAGCGTATGGGACAGGGGGAGCGACGAGCAGTACTTC. Protein sequence: CASSVWDRGSDEQYF.